These T cell receptor beta chains were read from a single sample in a study of CD8 T cells in Susac syndrome. In TCRdb, the immunoSEQ multiplex PCR reads were re-called with MiXCR into one record per CDR3 protein. Here the sample spans 150,000 to 200,000 distinct CDR3 sequences, 85% to 95% being singletons. Sequencing was done on a sample of CD4+ T cells from PBMCs. The receptor set was obtained from a human donor with Susac syndrome. CDR3s include the opening cysteine and the closing phenylalanine or tryptophan. D genes are given only for firm matches. Rows give clone size only sometimes, using once, few, many, or a class for an expanded clone.

>-|TRBJ2-5|-|TRBV15
TGTGCCACCAGCAGAGAAATCATGGGTTTTAGCTACTTC
CATSREIMGFSYF
>TRBD1|TRBJ1-1|-|TRBV5-8
TGTGCCAGCATCACCGACAGGGGGACTGAAGCTTTCTTT
CASITDRGTEAFF
>TRBD1|TRBJ1-2|-|TRBV5-1
TGCGCCAGCAGGTCCGGGACAGGGGATTTCTATGGCTACACCTTC
CASRSGTGDFYGYTF
>-|TRBJ1-1|-|TRBV5-1
TGCGCCAGCAGCTTGAGCCCGGACGCGAACACTGAAGCTTTCTTT
CASSLSPDANTEAFF
>TRBD2|TRBJ2-7|-|TRBV2
TGTGCCAGCAGCCGGACTAGCGGGAGCGGCGAGCAGTACTTC
CASSRTSGSGEQYF
>TRBD1|TRBJ1-5|-|TRBV12-3/TRBV12-4
TGTGCCAGCAGTTGGCAGGGGGCAAATCAGCCCCAGCATTTT
CASSWQGANQPQHF
>TRBD2|TRBJ2-5|-|TRBV20-1
TGCAGTGCTAGAGATCTAAGAGGACTAGCGGGGGATGAGCAGTACTTC
CSARDLRGLAGDEQYF
>TRBD1|TRBJ2-7|-|TRBV12-3/TRBV12-4
TGTGCCAGCAGTTTAGGGCCGGACAGGAGCTACGAGCAGTACTTC
CASSLGPDRSYEQYF
>-|TRBJ1-1|-|TRBV9
TGTGCCAGCAGCGTAGACGGGCAGGTGAACACTGAAGCTTTCTTT
CASSVDGQVNTEAFF
>-|TRBJ2-4|-|TRBV7-2
TGTGCCAGCAGCTTAGCGGCAGGGAATATAGACATTCAGTACTTC
CASSLAAGNIDIQYF
>TRBD2|TRBJ2-7|few|TRBV18
TGTGCCAGCTCACCGAGGACTAGCGGGAGCTCCTACGAGCAGTACTTC
CASSPRTSGSSYEQYF
>-|TRBJ1-2|-|TRBV2
TGTGCCAGCGGCGAAGGGACCATTAACTATGGCTACACCTTC
CASGEGTINYGYTF
>-|TRBJ1-3|once|TRBV4-3
TGCGCCAGCAGCCAAGATAGGCGGAACTCTGGAAACACCATATATTTT
CASSQDRRNSGNTIYF
>-|TRBJ2-7|-|TRBV3-1
TGTGCCAGCAGCCAAGATTTGGTCGACGAGAGGGAGCAGTACTTC
CASSQDLVDEREQYF
>-|TRBJ2-1|-|TRBV28
TGTGCCAGCAGCTCCTCTAACCTGGGGGGCAGCGATGAGCAGTTCTTC
CASSSSNLGGSDEQFF
>-|TRBJ1-5|-|TRBV30
TGTGCCTGGAGTTCCGCCTTGGTCCGGGGCAATCAGCCCCAGCATTTT
CAWSSALVRGNQPQHF
>-|TRBJ1-5|-|TRBV20-1
TGCAGTGCTCCCCGCGGCACCGAAACGGGTTTTAGCAATCAGCCCCAGCATTTT
CSAPRGTETGFSNQPQHF
>-|TRBJ2-5|-|TRBV15
TGTGCCACCAGCAGAGTGGGGTTCGAGACCCAGTACTTC
CATSRVGFETQYF
>TRBD2|TRBJ2-1|-|TRBV18
TGTGCCAGCTCACCTTTAACAACTAGCGGGTTCAGCTCCTACAATGAGCAGTTCTTC
CASSPLTTSGFSSYNEQFF
>-|TRBJ2-3|-|TRBV7-2
TGTGCCAGCAGCTTAGCGCCAGGGGCGAACACAGATACGCAGTATTTT
CASSLAPGANTDTQYF
>-|TRBJ2-5|once|TRBV29-1
TGCAGCGTTCCAATAAGGGGGATGGAGACCCAGTACTTC
CSVPIRGMETQYF
>TRBD2|TRBJ2-1|-|TRBV4-1
TGCGCCAGCAGCCAAGGAGAAGGCGGGGGATCCTACAATGAGCAGTTCTTC
CASSQGEGGGSYNEQFF
>-|TRBJ1-5|-|TRBV27
TGTGCCAGCAGGTCCGGGACGGGGGGGAATCAGCCCCAGCATTTT
CASRSGTGGNQPQHF
>-|TRBJ2-2|-|TRBV18
TGTGCCAGCTCACCACCGAAGGTCCACACCGGGGAGCTGTTTTTT
CASSPPKVHTGELFF
>-|TRBJ2-2|-|TRBV12-5
TGTGCTAGTGGTTTGGTACTCACATGGAACACCGGGGAGCTGTTTTTT
CASGLVLTWNTGELFF
>-|TRBJ2-3|-|TRBV2
TGTGCCAGCAGTGAAGAGCGGAGCACAGATACGCAGTATTTT
CASSEERSTDTQYF
>-|TRBJ1-2|-|TRBV5-1
TGCGCCAGCAGCCCGACAGGCGGCAACTATGGCTACACCTTC
CASSPTGGNYGYTF
>TRBD1|TRBJ2-7|-|TRBV2
TGTGCCAGCAGGGGGACAGGGACCTACGAGCAGTACTTC
CASRGTGTYEQYF
>-|TRBJ2-7|once|TRBV15
TGTGCCACCAGCCGTGGGCCACTAGGCGAGCAGTACTTC
CATSRGPLGEQYF
>TRBD2|TRBJ2-4|-|TRBV29-1
TGCAGCGTTGTATTGAGAATAGGGCTAGCGGGCGTCAAAAACATTCAGTACTTC
CSVVLRIGLAGVKNIQYF
>-|TRBJ1-2|-|TRBV4-2
TGTGCCAGCAGCCAAGATTTGGGGGGCGGCTACACCTTC
CASSQDLGGGYTF
>-|TRBJ1-2|-|TRBV7-2
TGTGCCAGCAGTACAGGAATTCGTTATGGCTACACCTTC
CASSTGIRYGYTF
>TRBD1|TRBJ1-2|-|TRBV5-8
TGTGCCAGCAGCTTGGCTGTGGTCGACAGGGGGCGCGGCTACACCTTC
CASSLAVVDRGRGYTF
>-|TRBJ1-2|once|TRBV6-5
TGTGCCAGCACCCCGGGTACGGACTATGGCTACACCTTC
CASTPGTDYGYTF
>TRBD2|TRBJ2-5|-|TRBV20-1
TGCAGTGCTAGAGACCCACTAGCGGGAGGATCGAGGGGAGAAACCCAGTACTTC
CSARDPLAGGSRGETQYF
>TRBD2|TRBJ2-1|-|TRBV5-1
TGCGCCAGCAGCACCACTAGCGGGGCTCACAATGAGCAGTTCTTC
CASSTTSGAHNEQFF
>-|TRBJ2-3|-|TRBV12-3/TRBV12-4
TGTGCCAGCAGTTTTTCTCCAGCAGATACGCAGTATTTT
CASSFSPADTQYF
>TRBD1|TRBJ1-5|once|TRBV28
TGTGCCAGCAGTGCGACAGGGAATAGCAATCAGCCCCAGCATTTT
CASSATGNSNQPQHF
>-|TRBJ2-3|once|TRBV4-2
TGTGCCAGCAGCCAAGATAGGGTAGAATCAGATACGCAGTATTTT
CASSQDRVESDTQYF
>-|TRBJ1-3|-|TRBV20-1
TGCAGTGCTAGAGCAGCAGTAACTGGAAACACCATATATTTT
CSARAAVTGNTIYF
>TRBD1|TRBJ1-1|-|TRBV28
TGTGCCAGCAGTTTGGGAGACAGGGCCGCTTTCTTT
CASSLGDRAAFF
>-|TRBJ1-1|-|TRBV7-9
TGTGCCAGCAGCACCGGTCGGACTGAAGCTTTCTTT
CASSTGRTEAFF
>-|TRBJ1-2|-|TRBV29-1
TGCAGCGTTGAAGATCTCAGAGCCTATGGCTACACCTTC
CSVEDLRAYGYTF
>-|TRBJ2-3|-|TRBV9
TGTGCCAGCAGCGTAGAGACTATCTACACAGATACGCAGTATTTT
CASSVETIYTDTQYF
>TRBD2|TRBJ2-7|-|TRBV14
TGTGCCAGCAGCCAGCAAGCGGCAGGGCGGGAGTACGAGCAGTACTTC
CASSQQAAGREYEQYF
>TRBD1|TRBJ2-5|-|TRBV7-9
TGTGCCAGCAGCTTAGCGGGACAGGGGGCGAAGACCCAGTACTTC
CASSLAGQGAKTQYF